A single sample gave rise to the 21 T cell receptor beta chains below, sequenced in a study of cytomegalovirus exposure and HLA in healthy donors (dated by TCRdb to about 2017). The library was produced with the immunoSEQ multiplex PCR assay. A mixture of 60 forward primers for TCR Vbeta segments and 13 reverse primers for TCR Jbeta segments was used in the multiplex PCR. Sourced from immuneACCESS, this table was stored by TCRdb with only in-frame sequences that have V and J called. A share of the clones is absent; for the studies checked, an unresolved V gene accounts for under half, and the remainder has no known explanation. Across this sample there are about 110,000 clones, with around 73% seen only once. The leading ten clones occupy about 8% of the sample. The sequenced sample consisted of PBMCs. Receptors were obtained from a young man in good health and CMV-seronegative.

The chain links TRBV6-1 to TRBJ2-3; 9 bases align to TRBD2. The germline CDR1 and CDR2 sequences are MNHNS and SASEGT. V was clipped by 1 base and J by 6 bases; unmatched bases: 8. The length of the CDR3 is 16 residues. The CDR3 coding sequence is TGTGCCAGCAGTGAAGGGCTAGCGGGGCTCGGGGATACGCAGTATTTT. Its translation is CASSEGLAGLGDTQYF.

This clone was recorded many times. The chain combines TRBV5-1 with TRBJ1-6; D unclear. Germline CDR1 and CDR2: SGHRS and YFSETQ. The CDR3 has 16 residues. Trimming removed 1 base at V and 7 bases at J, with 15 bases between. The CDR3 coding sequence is TGCGCCAGCAGCTTGTTTTCCGGGGAACGGAATTCACCCCTCCACTTT. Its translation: CASSLFSGERNSPLHF.

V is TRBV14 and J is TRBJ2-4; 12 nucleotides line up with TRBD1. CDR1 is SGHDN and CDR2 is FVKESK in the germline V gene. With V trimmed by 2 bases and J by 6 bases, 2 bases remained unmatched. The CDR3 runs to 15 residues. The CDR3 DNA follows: TGTGCCAGCAGCCAACCGGGACAGGGGGCAAACATTCAGTACTTC. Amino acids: CASSQPGQGANIQYF. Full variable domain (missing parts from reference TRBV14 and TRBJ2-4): EAGVTQFPSHSVIEKGQTVTLRCDPISGHDNLYWYRRVMGKEIKFLLHFVKESKQDESGMPNNRFLAERTGGTYSTLKVQPAELEDSGVYFCASSQPGQGANIQYFGAGTRLSVL.

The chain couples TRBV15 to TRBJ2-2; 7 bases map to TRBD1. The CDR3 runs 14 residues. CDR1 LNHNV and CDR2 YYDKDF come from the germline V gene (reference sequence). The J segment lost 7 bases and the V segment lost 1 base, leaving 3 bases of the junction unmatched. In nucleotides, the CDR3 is TGTGCCACCAGCAGAGGACAGGGCGGCGGGGAGCTGTTTTTT. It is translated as CATSRGQGGGELFF.

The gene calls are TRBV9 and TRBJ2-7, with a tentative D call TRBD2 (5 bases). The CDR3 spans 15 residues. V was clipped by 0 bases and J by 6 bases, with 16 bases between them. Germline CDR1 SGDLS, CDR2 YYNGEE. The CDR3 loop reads CASSVGEGRYSEQYF. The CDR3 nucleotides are TGTGCCAGCAGCGTAGGTGAGGGCCGATACTCCGAGCAGTACTTC.

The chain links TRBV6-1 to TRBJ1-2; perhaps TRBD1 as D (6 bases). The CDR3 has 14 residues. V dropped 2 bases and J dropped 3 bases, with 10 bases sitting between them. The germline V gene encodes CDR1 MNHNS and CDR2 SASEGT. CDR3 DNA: TGTGCCAGCAGTGAAAGGGACAAGGACTATGGCTACACCTTC. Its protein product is CASSERDKDYGYTF.

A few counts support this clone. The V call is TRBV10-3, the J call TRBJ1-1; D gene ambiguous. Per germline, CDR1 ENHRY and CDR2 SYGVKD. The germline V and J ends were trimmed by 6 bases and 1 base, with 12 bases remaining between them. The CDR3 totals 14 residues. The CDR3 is CAIRDSNSNTEAFF. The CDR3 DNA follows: TGTGCCATCAGAGATAGTAATTCGAACACTGAAGCTTTCTTT.

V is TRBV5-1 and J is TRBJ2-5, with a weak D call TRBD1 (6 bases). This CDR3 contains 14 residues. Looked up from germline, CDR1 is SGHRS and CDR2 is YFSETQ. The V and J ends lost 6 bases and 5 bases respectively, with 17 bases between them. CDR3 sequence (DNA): TGCGCCAGCACCGATCGAGGGGGTGGGGAGACCCAGTACTTC. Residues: CASTDRGGGETQYF.

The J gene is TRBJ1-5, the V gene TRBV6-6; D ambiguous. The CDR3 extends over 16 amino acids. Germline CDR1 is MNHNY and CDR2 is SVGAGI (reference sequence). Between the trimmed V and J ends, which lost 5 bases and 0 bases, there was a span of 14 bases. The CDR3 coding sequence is TGTGCCAGCAGTGTCGGCAGACTCAATAGCAATCAGCCCCAGCATTTT. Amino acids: CASSVGRLNSNQPQHF.

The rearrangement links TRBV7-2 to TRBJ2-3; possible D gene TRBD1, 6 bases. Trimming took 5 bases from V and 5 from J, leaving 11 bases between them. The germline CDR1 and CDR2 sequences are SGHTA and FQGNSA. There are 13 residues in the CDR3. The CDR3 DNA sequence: TGTGCCAGCAGCCTAGGGACAAAAGATACGCAGTATTTT. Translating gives CASSLGTKDTQYF. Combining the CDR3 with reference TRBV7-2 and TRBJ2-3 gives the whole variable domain GAGVSQSPSNKVTEKGKDVELRCDPISGHTALYWYRQSLGQGLEFLIYFQGNSAPDKSGLPSDRFSAERTGGSVSTLTIQRTQQEDSAVYLCASSLGTKDTQYFGPGTRLTVL.

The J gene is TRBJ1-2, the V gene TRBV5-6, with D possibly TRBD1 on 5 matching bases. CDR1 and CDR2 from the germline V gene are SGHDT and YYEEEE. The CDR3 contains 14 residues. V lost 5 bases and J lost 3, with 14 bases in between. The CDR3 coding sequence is TGTGCCAGCAGTTCCGACAGTTCGGACTATGGCTACACCTTC. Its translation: CASSSDSSDYGYTF. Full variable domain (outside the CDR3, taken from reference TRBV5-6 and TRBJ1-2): DAGVTQSPTHLIKTRGQQVTLRCSPKSGHDTVSWYQQALGQGPQFIFQYYEEEERQRGNFPDRFSGHQFPNYSSELNVNALLLGDSALYLCASSSDSSDYGYTFGSGTRLTVV.

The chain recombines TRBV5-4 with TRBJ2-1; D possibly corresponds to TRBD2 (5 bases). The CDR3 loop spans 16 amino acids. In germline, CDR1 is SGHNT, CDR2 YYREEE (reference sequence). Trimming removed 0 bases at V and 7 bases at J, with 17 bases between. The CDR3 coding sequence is TGTGCCAGCAGCTTGGCCCCAGCGGAAGGTAGAAATGAGCAGTTCTTC. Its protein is CASSLAPAEGRNEQFF.

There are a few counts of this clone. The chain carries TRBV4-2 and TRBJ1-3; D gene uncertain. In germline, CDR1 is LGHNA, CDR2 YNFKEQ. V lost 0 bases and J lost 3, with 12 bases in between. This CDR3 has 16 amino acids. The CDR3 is CASSQDHYEGGNTIYF. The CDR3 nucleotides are TGTGCCAGCAGCCAAGATCACTATGAGGGTGGAAACACCATATATTTT.

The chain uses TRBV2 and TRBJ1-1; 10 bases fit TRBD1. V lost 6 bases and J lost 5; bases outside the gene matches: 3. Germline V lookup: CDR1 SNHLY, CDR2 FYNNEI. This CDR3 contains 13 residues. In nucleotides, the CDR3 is TGTGCCAGCAGAGGACAGGGGGGGACTGAAGCTTTCTTT. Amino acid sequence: CASRGQGGTEAFF.

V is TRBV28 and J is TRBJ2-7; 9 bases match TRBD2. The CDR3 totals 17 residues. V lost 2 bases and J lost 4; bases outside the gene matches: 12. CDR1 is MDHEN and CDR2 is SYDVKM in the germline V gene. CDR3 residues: CASSLPFLGREGYEQYF. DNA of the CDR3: TGTGCCAGCAGTTTACCCTTTTTGGGGCGGGAGGGGTACGAGCAGTACTTC. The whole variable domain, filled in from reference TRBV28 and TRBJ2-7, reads DVKVTQSSRYLVKRTGEKVFLECVQDMDHENMFWYRQDPGLGLRLIYFSYDVKMKEKGDIPEGYSVSREKKERFSLILESASTNQTSMYLCASSLPFLGREGYEQYFGPGTRLTVT.

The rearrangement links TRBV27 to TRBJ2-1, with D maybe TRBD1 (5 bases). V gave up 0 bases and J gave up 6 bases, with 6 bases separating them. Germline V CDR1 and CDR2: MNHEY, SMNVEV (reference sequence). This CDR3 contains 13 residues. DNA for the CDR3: TGTGCCAGCAGTTTATCGGGGCCCAATGAGCAGTTCTTC. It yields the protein CASSLSGPNEQFF.

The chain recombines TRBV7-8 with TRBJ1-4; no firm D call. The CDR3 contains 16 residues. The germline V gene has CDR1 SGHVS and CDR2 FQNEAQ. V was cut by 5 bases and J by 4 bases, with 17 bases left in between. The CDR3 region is CASSQRRQAFNEKLFF. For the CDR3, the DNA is TGTGCCAGCAGCCAACGCCGCCAGGCGTTTAATGAAAAACTGTTTTTT.

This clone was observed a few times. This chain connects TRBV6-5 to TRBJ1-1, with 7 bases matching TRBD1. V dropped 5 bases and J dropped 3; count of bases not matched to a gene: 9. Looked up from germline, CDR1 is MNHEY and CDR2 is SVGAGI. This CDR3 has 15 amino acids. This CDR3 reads CASSKPQGRYTEAFF. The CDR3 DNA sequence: TGTGCCAGCAGTAAACCACAGGGGCGGTACACTGAAGCTTTCTTT.

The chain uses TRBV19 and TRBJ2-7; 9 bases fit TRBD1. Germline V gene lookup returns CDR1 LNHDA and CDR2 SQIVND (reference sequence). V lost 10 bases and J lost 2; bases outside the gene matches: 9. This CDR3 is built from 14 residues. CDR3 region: CAISRDRDTYEQYF. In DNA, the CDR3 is TGTGCCATCTCCCGGGACAGGGATACCTACGAGCAGTACTTC.

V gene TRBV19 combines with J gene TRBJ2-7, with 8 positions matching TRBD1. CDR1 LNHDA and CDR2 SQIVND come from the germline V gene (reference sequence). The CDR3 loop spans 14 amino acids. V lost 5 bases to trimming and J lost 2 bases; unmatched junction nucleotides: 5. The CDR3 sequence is CASSFSTGAYEQYF. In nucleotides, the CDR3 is TGTGCCAGTAGTTTTTCGACAGGGGCCTACGAGCAGTACTTC.

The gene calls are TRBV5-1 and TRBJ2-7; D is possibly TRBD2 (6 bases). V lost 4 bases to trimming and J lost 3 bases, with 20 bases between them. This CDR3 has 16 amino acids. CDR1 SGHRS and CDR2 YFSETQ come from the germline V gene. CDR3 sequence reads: CASSPGDGRGLYEQYF. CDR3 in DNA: TGCGCCAGCAGCCCGGGGGATGGGCGAGGACTCTACGAGCAGTACTTC.